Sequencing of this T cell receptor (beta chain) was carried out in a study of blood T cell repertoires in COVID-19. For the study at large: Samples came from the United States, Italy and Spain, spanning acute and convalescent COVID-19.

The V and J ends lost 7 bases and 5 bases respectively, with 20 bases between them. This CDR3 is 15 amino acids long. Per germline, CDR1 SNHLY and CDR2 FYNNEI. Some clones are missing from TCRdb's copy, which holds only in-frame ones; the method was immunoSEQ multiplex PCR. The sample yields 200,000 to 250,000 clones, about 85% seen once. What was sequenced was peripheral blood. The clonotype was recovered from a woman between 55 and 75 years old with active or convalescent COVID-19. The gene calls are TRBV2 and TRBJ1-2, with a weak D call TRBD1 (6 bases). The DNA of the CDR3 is TGTGCCAGCAATACCAGGGGTCGAGCCATTTATGGCTACACCTTC. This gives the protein CASNTRGRAIYGYTF.